This T cell receptor beta chain was captured by sequencing in a study of Ad26.COV2.S vaccination and SARS-CoV-2 variants. Using immunoSEQ multiplex PCR, the repertoire was profiled, and TCRdb retains in-frame clones only, with some absent. This sample has over 130,000 clones, with around 86% found just once. This clone was counted a single time. Its antigen is unknown. Study observations and caveats: Spike-specific TCR breadth was greater after Ad26.COV2.S than placebo.

Trimming cost V 3 bases and J 5 bases, with 16 bases left between them. This CDR3 contains 14 residues. CDR1 DFQATT and CDR2 SNEGSKA come from the germline V gene (reference sequence). The source is a human donor who had recovered from COVID-19. The sample consisted of peripheral blood, taken after recovery from COVID-19. The chain combines TRBV20-1 with TRBJ2-5; no clear D. Here the CDR3 reads CSASWKAALETQYF. In DNA, the CDR3 is TGCAGTGCTAGTTGGAAGGCGGCTTTGGAGACCCAGTACTTC.